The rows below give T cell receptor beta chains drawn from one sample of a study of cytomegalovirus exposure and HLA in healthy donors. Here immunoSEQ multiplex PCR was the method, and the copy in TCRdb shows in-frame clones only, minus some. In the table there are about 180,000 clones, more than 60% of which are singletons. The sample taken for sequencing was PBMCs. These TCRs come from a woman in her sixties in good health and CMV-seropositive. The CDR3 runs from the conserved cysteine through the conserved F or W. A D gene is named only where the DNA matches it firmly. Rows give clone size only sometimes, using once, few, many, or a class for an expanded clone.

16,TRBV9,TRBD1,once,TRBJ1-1,TGTGCCAGCAGCGTAGGGGCTGGGACAGCCGAGACTGAAGCTTTCTTT,CASSVGAGTAETEAFF
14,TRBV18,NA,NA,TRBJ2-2,TGTGCCAGCTCACGGGAGCGGAACACCGGGGAGCTGTTTTTT,CASSRERNTGELFF
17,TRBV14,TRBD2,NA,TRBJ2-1,TGTGCCAGCAGCCAAGAGACAGCGGGGGTCATAAACAATGAGCAGTTCTTC,CASSQETAGVINNEQFF
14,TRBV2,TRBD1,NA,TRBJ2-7,TGTGCCAGCAGTGATCGACAGGGGACGTACGAGCAGTACTTC,CASSDRQGTYEQYF
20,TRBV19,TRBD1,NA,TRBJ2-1,TGTGCCAGTAGTACAACCGGCCGGACAGGGGGCATGTCATTTTACAATGAGCAGTTCTTC,CASSTTGRTGGMSFYNEQFF
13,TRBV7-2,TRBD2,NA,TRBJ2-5,TGTGCCAGCACCCGGCGGGAGGCGGAGACCCAGTACTTC,CASTRREAETQYF
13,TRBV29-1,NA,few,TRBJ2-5,TGCAGTGCATCCCGGCGGGTCCAAGAGACCCAGTACTTC,CSASRRVQETQYF
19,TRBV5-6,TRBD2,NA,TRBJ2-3,TGTGCCAGCAGCTTGGTGGGGGCGGGGGGCTTACATAGCACAGATACGCAGTATTTT,CASSLVGAGGLHSTDTQYF
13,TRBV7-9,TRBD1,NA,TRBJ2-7,TGTGCCAGCAGCTTCAGGGGGTCCTACGAGCAGTACTTC,CASSFRGSYEQYF
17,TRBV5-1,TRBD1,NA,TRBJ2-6,TGCGCCAGCAGCCCCGGACAGGTTAGGACTGGGGCCAACGGCCTGACTTTC,CASSPGQVRTGANGLTF
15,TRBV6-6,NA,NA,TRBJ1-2,TGTGCCAGCAGCCCCTTGGGGGCTGGGACCTATGGCTACACCTTC,CASSPLGAGTYGYTF
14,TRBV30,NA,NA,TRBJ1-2,TGTGCCTGGAGTGTACGGCCGGGGAACTATGGCTACACCTTC,CAWSVRPGNYGYTF
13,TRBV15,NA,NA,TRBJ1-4,TGTGCCACCAGCAGAGGTGGGCAGGAAAAACTGTTTTTT,CATSRGGQEKLFF
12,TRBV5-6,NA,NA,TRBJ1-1,TGTGCCAGCGGCAACGAACAGGGACGGGCTTTCTTT,CASGNEQGRAFF
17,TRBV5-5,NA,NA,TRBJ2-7,TGTGCCAGCAGCGACCGTGTGTGGGCGGGCGACACCTACGAGCAGTACTTC,CASSDRVWAGDTYEQYF
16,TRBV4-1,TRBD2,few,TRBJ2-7,TGCGCCAGCAGCCGACTGGGACTAGCGCTCTCCTACGAGCAGTACTTC,CASSRLGLALSYEQYF
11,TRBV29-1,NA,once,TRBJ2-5,TGCAGCGTATCCAGGGAAGAGACCCAGTACTTC,CSVSREETQYF
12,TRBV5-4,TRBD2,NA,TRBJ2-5,TGTGCCAGCGGGCGGGAGGGGGGGACCCAGTACTTC,CASGREGGTQYF
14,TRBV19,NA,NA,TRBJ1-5,TGTGCCAGTAGTACCCAGAGGGGGTTTAAGCCCCAGCATTTT,CASSTQRGFKPQHF
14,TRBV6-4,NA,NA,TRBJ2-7,TGTGCCAGCAGTGACGAGGACAGACCTTACGAGCAGTACTTC,CASSDEDRPYEQYF
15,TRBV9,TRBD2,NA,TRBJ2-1,TGTGCCAGCAGCGTAGTGGGGCTAGCGGGAGGGAAGCAGTTCTTC,CASSVVGLAGGKQFF
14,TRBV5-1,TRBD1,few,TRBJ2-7,TGCGCCAGCAGCTTGGAGGCGGCGACAGGGGAGCAGTACTTC,CASSLEAATGEQYF
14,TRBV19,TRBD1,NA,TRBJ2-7,TGTGCCAGCCGCTCGACAGGGGCGGGATACGAGCAGTACTTC,CASRSTGAGYEQYF
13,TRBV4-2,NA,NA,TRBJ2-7,TGTGCCAGCAGCCGCGAGGGGACTTACGAGCAGTACTTC,CASSREGTYEQYF
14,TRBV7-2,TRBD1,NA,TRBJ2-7,TGTGCCAGCAGCATGGGGACAGGGGACCTCGAGCAGTACTTC,CASSMGTGDLEQYF
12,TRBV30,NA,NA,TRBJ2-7,TGTGCCTGGAGTCCCCATTCCTACGAGCAGTACTTC,CAWSPHSYEQYF